The TCR beta chain under discussion was sequenced for a study of T cell repertoires in cytomegalovirus infection. The sample holds one count of this clonotype. Its antigen is not known. Each CDR3 protein is one row after TCRdb ran MiXCR on the reads. The sample includes under 200,000 distinct CDR3 sequences, roughly 9% of them seen just once. Study-level results: HLA-C-restricted CMV clonotypes gave the most frequent clonotype in two of eight donors.

Sequenced sample: PBMCs. The sequence derives from a human donor in good health (CMV status not recorded). Some clones in this sample may be carry-over from other donors' samples.

CDR3 protein: CASSPGDGYTF. The CDR3 DNA reads as TGTGCCAGCAGTCCGGGGGATGGCTACACCTTC. The rearrangement joins TRBV12-3 or TRBV12-4 to TRBJ1-2; D is possibly TRBD1 (5 bases). This CDR3 has 11 residues. The ends were cut back, 5 bases at V and 6 bases at J, with 7 bases in the middle.